The clone carrying this TCR beta chain was observed a few times. Its specificity is not known. The CDR3 consists of 15 residues. Germline V gene sequence: CDR1 DFQATT, CDR2 SNEGSKA (reference sequence). Trimming shortened V by 3 bases and J by 0 bases, and 12 bases separated the two germline ends. The data originate from a study of vaccination and CD4 T cells after COVID-19. Study-wide context: Testing by nasal swab PCR showed convalescent patients to be SARS-CoV-2 positive; under ten were mild and one was severe. Participants were vaccinated with two doses, given as either BNT162b2 or mRNA-1273 vaccine. Typically, post-vaccine samples were obtained a median 72 days after dose two, within a range of 14 to 241. Study-level results: A comparatively limited set of convalescent patients was examined, with no early post-infection timepoints.

TCRdb re-called the PCR reads through MiXCR, storing one row per CDR3 protein. The sample has tens of thousands of distinct CDR3 sequences; about three fifths are singletons. V usage is TRBV20-1 and J usage is TRBJ1-5; D uncertain. The input for sequencing was CD4+ T cells from blood, taken before SARS-CoV-2 vaccination. This receptor was obtained from a human donor who had recovered from COVID-19. CDR3 sequence: CSASSAGNSNQPQHF. CDR3 bases: TGCAGTGCTAGTAGTGCAGGAAATAGCAATCAGCCCCAGCATTTT.